This entry features one TCR beta chain sequence. Its target is unknown. Time point meaning: approximately ten-day in vitro stimulation with candidate mutation-associated neoantigen peptide 1. Cells were stimulated 10 days with each of more than 5 ELISpot-reactive neoantigens. Method: immunoSEQ multiplex PCR; TCRdb's copy keeps in-frame clones and lacks some. This sample yields several thousand clones, of which about 88% are seen a single time; approximately 15% belongs to the top ten. This sample is part of a study of PD-1 blockade in mismatch repair-deficient tumors. Looking at the study overall: Enrolled about 2013-2016, patients had progressing, pretreated mismatch repair-deficient cancers of approximately 13 types.

The germline V gene has CDR1 MDHEN and CDR2 SYDVKM. Trimming removed 2 bases from V and 4 bases from J; junction bases left unmatched: 13. This CDR3 is built from 17 residues. General study results and limits: After pembrolizumab, tumor-resident clones rose rapidly, then generally contracted before radiologic responses.

Specimen: cells cultured in vitro, collected from a patient treated with pembrolizumab. This chain connects TRBV28 to TRBJ1-2; TRBD1 aligns across 7 bases. This TCR was recovered from an adult with mismatch repair-deficient cancer. CDR3: CASSLPYEGAHAYGYTF. As DNA, the CDR3 is TGTGCCAGCAGTTTACCCTACGAGGGGGCGCATGCCTATGGCTACACCTTC.